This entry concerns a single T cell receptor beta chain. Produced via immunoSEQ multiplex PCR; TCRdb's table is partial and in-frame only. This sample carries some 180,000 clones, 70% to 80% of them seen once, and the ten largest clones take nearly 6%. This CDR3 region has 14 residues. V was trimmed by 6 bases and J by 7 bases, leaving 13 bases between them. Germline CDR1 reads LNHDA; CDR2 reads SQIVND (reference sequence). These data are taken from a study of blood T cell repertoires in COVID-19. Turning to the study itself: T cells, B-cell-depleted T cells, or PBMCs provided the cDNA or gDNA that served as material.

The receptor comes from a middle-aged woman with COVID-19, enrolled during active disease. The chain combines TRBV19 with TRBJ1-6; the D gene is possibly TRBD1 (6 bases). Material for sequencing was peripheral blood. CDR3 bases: TGTGCCAGTAGAAACATTGGACAGAATTCACCCCTCCACTTT. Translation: CASRNIGQNSPLHF.